This TCR beta chain was found in a study of blood T cell repertoires in COVID-19 (TCRdb year 2020). Background for the entire study: Samples from collaborators originated in the United States, Italy and Spain and spanned both the acute and convalescent phases of COVID-19. The material from the prospective study consisted of cDNA or gDNA derived from T cells, B-cell-depleted T cells, or PBMCs. The dataset comprised deeply sampled blood TCRbeta repertoires from subjects exposed to, actively infected with, or recovered from COVID-19. The repertoires were released in a freely available public database intended as a resource for research on the immune response to SARS-CoV-2. Samples were obtained from the ongoing ImmuneRACE study (first 160 participants) and from about 1,300 subjects provided by 6 global collaborators. Nearly every sample came with metadata listing a de-identified subject ID, COVID-19 status, age in years and sex. Where HLA class I and class II types were available, the types were taken from metadata supplied by the sample provider, not from assay-based typing. What the work shows at the level of the full study, not this receptor alone: The quantity of clinical and demographic metadata differed by source and by participant and was supplied without curation.

Concerning this clone itself: The antigen it binds to is not known. Base quality data are lacking; no much larger clone is found one base away.

Sequences MRHNA (CDR1) and SNTAGT (CDR2) are obtained from the germline V gene. The CDR3 holds 14 amino acids from the cysteine to the phenylalanine. The kept DNA is CDR3 alone, 42 bases in frame from the first base. V is cut back by 4 bases and J by 6 bases, with 5 bases in the junction unmatched. Whole blood was collected in K2EDTA tubes by collaborating institutions according to the institutions' own protocols. For TCRbeta analysis, collaborators shipped samples as frozen whole blood, isolated PBMCs, or DNA extracted from either of those sample types. The immunoSEQ Assay, a bias-controlled multiplex PCR, was used to amplify TCRbeta CDR3 regions from genomic DNA. As for the original processing: Nucleated cell counts per sample were estimated from amplification of reference gene primers within the assay. To quantify the absolute abundance of each unique TCRbeta CDR3 rearrangement, sequence reads were collapsed and filtered. For each sample, productive Simpson clonality was calculated as the square root of Simpson's diversity index over productive rearrangements. TCRdb provides this immuneACCESS table in a form limited to in-frame rearrangements. Some clones are lacking; in checked studies, under half of them reflect an unresolved V gene, and why the rest are absent is not known. The V and J calls and the clone size are those of that table, but D and trimming were determined from the DNA. The sample table holds about 220,000 clones, of which about 86% were seen once. The ten largest clones capture 2.3% of the sample.

Recombination linked TRBV6-4 to TRBJ2-2; TRBD2 agrees with 7 junctional bases. Sequenced input: peripheral blood. The source of this sequence is a woman between 55 and 75 years old with acute or convalescent COVID-19. The CDR3 in this case is CASSATSRAGELFF. Read as DNA, the sequence is TGTGCCAGCAGTGCGACTAGCAGGGCCGGGGAGCTGTTTTTT.